A selection of T cell receptor beta chains follows, all from one sample in a study of human T cells and chemical hapten exposure. TCRdb recomputed calls from the RACE reads with MiXCR, one row per CDR3 protein. This table has around 120,000 distinct CDR3 sequences, roughly 13% appearing once. The sample in question was whole blood, obtained in connection with sensitization to the hapten diphenylcyclopropenone (DPC). All receptors derive from a woman aged 18-29 years with alopecia areata. Some clones in this sample may be carry-over from other donors' samples. Both conserved end residues are part of each CDR3. A D gene is named only where the DNA matches it firmly. Part of the rows lack a size; the others show once, few, many or a class for expanded clones.

>.|TRBJ2-3|.|TRBV29-1
TGCAGCGCCTGGGGACATCAGATTACAGATACGCAGTATTTT
CSAWGHQITDTQYF
>.|TRBJ1-1|many|TRBV6-6
TGTGCCAGCAGTTATGGGGGGACTGAAGCTTTCTTT
CASSYGGTEAFF
>.|TRBJ2-3|many|TRBV20-1
TGCAGTGCTAGACCCAGTTCAGATACGCAGTATTTT
CSARPSSDTQYF
>TRBD2|TRBJ2-7|.|TRBV6-1
TGTGCCAGCAGTCCCCGGATAGCGGGGGCCAGGAGCTCCTACGAGCAGTACTTC
CASSPRIAGARSSYEQYF
>.|TRBJ1-5|few|TRBV2
TGTGCCAGCAGTATTACAGGGAATCAGCCCCAGCATTTT
CASSITGNQPQHF
>TRBD2|TRBJ2-3|few|TRBV28
TGTGTTGCCGGGACCGGGAGGATCACGCAGTATTTT
CVAGTGRITQYF
>.|TRBJ1-5|few|TRBV10-1
TGCGCCAGCAGTGACTCAGGGCATCAGCCCCAGCATTTT
CASSDSGHQPQHF
>.|TRBJ2-7|.|TRBV7-9
TGTGCCAGCAGCAACGGAGGGGTAGCTTACTCCTACGAGCAGTACTTC
CASSNGGVAYSYEQYF
>TRBD1|TRBJ1-1|.|TRBV7-9
TGTGGCAGCAGCTTAAGTAACAGGGGGCGAAGAACTGAAGCTTTCTTT
CGSSLSNRGRRTEAFF
>.|TRBJ1-1|few|TRBV14
TGTGCCAGCAGCCAAGATCTAACCTCGGGTCACGTCTCCACTGAAGCTTTCTTT
CASSQDLTSGHVSTEAFF
>TRBD2|TRBJ2-3|few|TRBV4-2
TGTGCCAGCAGCCAAGGCCGAAGCGGGGGGCCCACAGATACGCAGTATTTT
CASSQGRSGGPTDTQYF
>.|TRBJ1-3|.|TRBV7-8
TGTGCCAGCAGCCGGGACATCTCTGGAAACACCATATATTTT
CASSRDISGNTIYF
>.|TRBJ1-2|.|TRBV6-2/TRBV6-3
TGTGCCAGCAGTGACTTAATGGCAGGTGGCTACACCTTC
CASSDLMAGGYTF
>.|TRBJ1-2|few|TRBV18
TGTGCCAGCTCACCAACGCAGGGTGCGAATGGCTACACCTTC
CASSPTQGANGYTF
>TRBD1|TRBJ1-1|many|TRBV20-1
TGCAGTGCTAGCAGGGGCAGGGGGCTCCTCGCAATGAACACTGAAGCTTTCTTT
CSASRGRGLLAMNTEAFF
>.|TRBJ2-5|many|TRBV11-2
TGTGCCAGCAGCCCTGGGCCTTTGTACCAAGAGACCCAGTACTTC
CASSPGPLYQETQYF
>TRBD2|TRBJ2-3|few|TRBV28
TGTGCCAGCAGTAACCCGGGACTACCCCGAGATACGCAGTATTTT
CASSNPGLPRDTQYF
>.|TRBJ1-4|many|TRBV15
TGTGCCACCAGCAGAGAACTGGGTAATGAAAAACTGTTTTTT
CATSRELGNEKLFF
>.|TRBJ1-2|few|TRBV3-2
TGTGCCAGCACCCCGTCCTTTTACTATGGCTACACCTTC
CASTPSFYYGYTF
>.|TRBJ2-5|.|TRBV4-1
TGCGCCAGCAGCCAAAGGTTGTACTTC
CASSQRLYF
>.|TRBJ2-1|.|TRBV6-5
TGTGCCAGCAGCCACTGGGGGCGGGGGAGTTACAATGAGCAGTTCTTC
CASSHWGRGSYNEQFF
>.|TRBJ2-5|many|TRBV9
TGTGCCAGCAGCCGCGGGACCAAACAAGAGACCCAGTACTTC
CASSRGTKQETQYF
>.|TRBJ2-4|.|TRBV18
TGTGCCAGCTCACCAGCCCAGTCCCTAGCCAAAAACATTCAGTACTTC
CASSPAQSLAKNIQYF
>TRBD2|TRBJ2-1|.|TRBV7-6
TGTGCCAGCAGCTTAGGCGGGGGGGCCAGGGAGCAGTTCTTC
CASSLGGGAREQFF
>.|TRBJ2-7|many|TRBV23-1
TGCGCCAGCAGTCCCCCAGGACAGTACTCCTACGAGCAGTACTTC
CASSPPGQYSYEQYF
>.|TRBJ2-2|many|TRBV9
TGTGCCAGCAGCGTAGGTCAGGACCGATACACCGGGGAGCTGTTTTTT
CASSVGQDRYTGELFF
>.|TRBJ1-2|.|TRBV12-3/TRBV12-4
TGTGCCAGCAGTTCGCGTAGACCCACACGGCAGGGCTACACCTTC
CASSSRRPTRQGYTF
>.|TRBJ1-5|few|TRBV10-2
TGCGCCAGCAGTGATTACGGCAGCACCGCCAATCAGCCCCAGCATTTT
CASSDYGSTANQPQHF